Included here is one TCR beta chain sequence, with context. Its binding antigen is unknown. Base qualities are not recorded, but no much larger clone differs from it by a single base. The cysteine opens and the phenylalanine closes a CDR3 of 13 amino acids. Of the read, only the CDR3 DNA is kept; its 39 bases are in frame from base 1. Relative to germline, V is 4 bases shorter and J is 8 bases shorter, with 14 bases between their ends. Based on the germline V gene, the CDR1 and CDR2 sequences are SGHTA and FQGNSA. This sample is drawn from a study of T-cell reconstitution after alpha-beta-depleted transplantation in children (dated by TCRdb to about 2016). General notes on the study: Using TCR repertoire profiling, the study followed T-cell immune reconstitution in a quantitative way in children after TCRalphabeta/CD19-depleted allogeneic hematopoietic cell transplantation.

Library generation was performed with PCR. Sequencer: Illumina HiSeq 2500. To normalize quantification of the TCRbeta repertoire, the TCR libraries were built with molecular barcoding that relied on unique molecular identifiers. In TCRdb, the public reads were trimmed at Q25 with fastp and aligned with MiXCR, with productive beta chains retained. Merged by CDR3 protein, the rows form single entries marked with the most common genes and DNA. The sample records 200,000 to 250,000 distinct CDR3 sequences, under 9.5% of which are singletons. The top ten hold about 6.2% of the sample. In this chain, TRBV7-2 is recombined with TRBJ1-2; the D segment could be TRBD1, given 6 matching bases. This receptor was identified in a human donor who donated a stem cell graft to a child with acute lymphoblastic leukemia. The sample here was PBMCs from the stem cell graft donor, taken from the stem cell graft. The CDR3 region has the sequence CASSSRGGDGYTF. At the DNA level, the sequence is TGTGCCAGCAGCTCAAGGGGGGGCGACGGCTACACCTTC.